This passage covers 20 T cell receptor beta chains from one sample sequenced in a study of cytomegalovirus exposure and HLA in healthy donors. TCRdb's copy holds only in-frame clones and misses some; the assay was immunoSEQ multiplex PCR. The repertoire holds 250,000 or so clones, with just under 90% as singletons. The material sequenced was PBMCs. All receptors derive from a man aged 18-30 years in good health and CMV-seronegative.

The V gene is TRBV30, the J gene TRBJ2-1, with D unresolved. The CDR3 extends over 13 amino acids. V dropped 0 bases and J dropped 5 bases, with 8 bases sitting between them. The germline V gene encodes CDR1 GTSNPN and CDR2 SVGIG (reference sequence). CDR3 DNA sequence: TGTGCCTGGAGTGTATCAGGAAACAATGAGCAGTTCTTC. This sequence encodes CAWSVSGNNEQFF.

V usage is TRBV4-3 and J usage is TRBJ2-1, with 7 bases lining up with TRBD2. The CDR3 sequence is 16 residues long. With V trimmed by 4 bases and J by 0 bases, 6 bases remained unmatched. Germline CDR1 is LGHNA and CDR2 is YSLEER. The CDR3 DNA is TGCGCCAGCAGCCCTAGGGGCGGGGGCTCCTACAATGAGCAGTTCTTC. Translated, it gives CASSPRGGGSYNEQFF.

The chain combines TRBV18 with TRBJ2-7; TRBD1 might be the D (5 bases). CDR1 is KGHSH and CDR2 is LQKENI in the germline V gene. The CDR3 has 13 residues. Trimming removed 3 bases from V and 5 bases from J, with 11 bases in between. This chain's CDR3 is CASSPGLTDEQYF. In DNA form, the CDR3 reads TGTGCCAGCTCACCGGGGCTCACGGACGAGCAGTACTTC.

The chain combines TRBV19 with TRBJ2-5; D might be TRBD2 (6 bases). The CDR3 totals 13 residues. Looked up from germline, CDR1 is LNHDA and CDR2 is SQIVND (reference sequence). The V end lost 5 bases, the J end lost 1 base, and 8 bases lay between the germline ends. This chain's CDR3 is CASSPGLQETQYF. The DNA of the CDR3 is TGTGCCAGTAGTCCGGGACTCCAAGAGACCCAGTACTTC.

J is TRBJ1-6 and V is TRBV6-1; possibly TRBD1 for D (6 bases). The CDR3 has 14 residues. Trimming shortened V by 0 bases and J by 9 bases, and 9 bases separated the two germline ends. CDR1 MNHNS and CDR2 SASEGT come from the germline V gene. CDR3 in amino acids: CASSEATGVSPLHF. DNA of the CDR3: TGTGCCAGCAGTGAAGCGACAGGAGTTTCACCCCTCCACTTT.

The chain links TRBV2 to TRBJ2-1; TRBD2 aligns across 13 bases. Germline V CDR1 and CDR2: SNHLY, FYNNEI. The CDR3 length is 16 residues. The junction had 9 bases not matched to a gene; V was cut back by 6 bases and J by 7 bases. The CDR3 DNA follows: TGTGCCAGCAGCAAAGGACTAGCGGGAGTGTGGAATGAGCAGTTCTTC. Its protein is CASSKGLAGVWNEQFF.

The chain combines TRBV7-3 with TRBJ2-3; 8 bases map to TRBD2. The CDR3 has 17 residues. Germline CDR1 is SGHTA and CDR2 is FQGTGA. J gave up 3 bases and V 5 bases, and 13 bases lay outside the gene matches. CDR3: CASSLHRGGPGTDTQYF. The CDR3 DNA reads as TGTGCCAGCAGCCTCCACCGGGGGGGGCCGGGAACAGATACGCAGTATTTT.

This clone was counted a single time. This chain uses TRBV5-1 with TRBJ2-7; D remains unclear. Between the trimmed V and J ends, which lost 4 bases and 0 bases, there was a span of 8 bases. The CDR3 covers 13 residues. CDR1 is SGHRS and CDR2 is YFSETQ in the germline V gene. The CDR3 DNA follows: TGCGCCAGCAGCCCAACTGACTCCTACGAGCAGTACTTC. As protein: CASSPTDSYEQYF.

J is TRBJ1-1 and V is TRBV4-2; a possible D gene is TRBD1 (6 bases). The CDR3 is 12 residues long. The V gene lost 4 bases and the J gene lost 7 bases, with 10 bases spanning the gap. Germline CDR1 LGHNA, CDR2 YNFKEQ. In DNA, the CDR3 is TGTGCCAGCAGCCCAGGGGAGGGTGAAGCTTTCTTT. It specifies CASSPGEGEAFF.

The chain joins TRBV28 to TRBJ1-4, with 8 nucleotides matching TRBD1. Germline CDR1 is MDHEN and CDR2 is SYDVKM. V was clipped by 5 bases and J by 2 bases; unmatched bases: 4. The CDR3 is 15 residues long. CDR3 sequence: CASSGRDRTNEKLFF. The CDR3 nucleotides are TGTGCCAGCAGTGGCCGGGACAGGACTAATGAAAAACTGTTTTTT.

This clone was seen a single time. The chain employs TRBV28 and TRBJ1-6, with D possibly TRBD1 on 5 matching bases. Deletions cut 2 bases from V and 7 bases from J, with 15 bases between. Germline V lookup: CDR1 MDHEN, CDR2 SYDVKM. The CDR3 extends over 16 amino acids. CDR3 residues: CASSLPPTGSNSPLHF. The CDR3 coding sequence is TGTGCCAGCAGTTTACCCCCCACAGGTAGCAATTCACCCCTCCACTTT. The entire variable domain, with the rest obtained from reference TRBV28 and TRBJ1-6, is as follows: DVKVTQSSRYLVKRTGEKVFLECVQDMDHENMFWYRQDPGLGLRLIYFSYDVKMKEKGDIPEGYSVSREKKERFSLILESASTNQTSMYLCASSLPPTGSNSPLHFGNGTRLTVT.

This chain links TRBV30 with TRBJ1-1; D remains ambiguous. Looked up from germline, CDR1 is GTSNPN and CDR2 is SVGIG (reference sequence). V was shortened by 5 bases and J by 1 base, with 5 bases between the two germline ends. This CDR3 has 11 residues. For the CDR3, the DNA is TGTGCCTGGGATAGGAACACTGAAGCTTTCTTT. It yields the protein CAWDRNTEAFF.

The chain is built from TRBV6-5 and TRBJ1-5; 8 bases fit TRBD1. Germline lookup yields CDR1 MNHEY and CDR2 SVGAGI. This CDR3 comprises 14 residues. The ends lost 5 bases at V and 2 bases at J; junction bases unmatched: 2. CDR3 nucleotide sequence: TGTGCCAGCAGTCCGGGACAGGGCAATCAGCCCCAGCATTTT. Translated: CASSPGQGNQPQHF.

The genes are TRBV6-1 and TRBJ2-4; no clear D gene. Trimming took off 10 bases at V and 0 bases at J, with 16 bases between the two ends. The CDR3 runs 15 residues. CDR1 is MNHNS and CDR2 is SASEGT in the germline V gene. CDR3 loop: CATLPSVLAKNIQYF. The CDR3 nucleotides are TGTGCCACCCTCCCGTCGGTTCTAGCCAAAAACATTCAGTACTTC.

The genes are TRBV19 and TRBJ2-1, with 7 bases that match TRBD2. Germline V gene lookup returns CDR1 LNHDA and CDR2 SQIVND (reference sequence). The CDR3 totals 14 residues. J was trimmed by 2 bases and V by 8 bases; bases with no gene match: 6. CDR3 DNA: TGTGCCAGTCAAGCGGGATTCGCCTACAATGAGCAGTTCTTC. Translating gives CASQAGFAYNEQFF.

The V call is TRBV7-9, the J call TRBJ1-6; 7 bases match TRBD1. Germline assignment: CDR1 SEHNR and CDR2 FQNEAQ (reference sequence). With 5 bases clipped from V and 8 bases from J, the junction kept 6 bases outside the gene matches. The CDR3 contains 14 residues. The CDR3 reads CASSAGTAYSPLHF. CDR3 in DNA: TGTGCCAGCAGCGCAGGGACAGCTTATTCACCCCTCCACTTT.

This sequence joins TRBV4-3 and TRBJ1-2; maybe TRBD1 (5 bases). Trimming shortened V by 3 bases and J by 5 bases, and 13 bases separated the two germline ends. The germline CDR1 and CDR2 sequences are LGHNA and YSLEER. CDR3 length equals 14 residues. The CDR3: CASSQGLFIYGYTF. In DNA form, the CDR3 reads TGCGCCAGCAGCCAGGGACTGTTTATTTATGGCTACACCTTC.

As DNA, the CDR3 is TGTGCCAGCAGCTTCAAGAGATCGGAGACCCAGTACTTC. Translated, it gives CASSFKRSETQYF. J is TRBJ2-5 and V is TRBV7-9; D is ambiguous. CDR1 SEHNR and CDR2 FQNEAQ come from the germline V gene (reference sequence). The V and J ends lost 3 bases and 5 bases respectively, with 10 bases between them. The CDR3 contains 13 residues. Filled out from reference TRBV7-9 and TRBJ2-5, the complete variable domain reads DTGVSQNPRHKITKRGQNVTFRCDPISEHNRLYWYRQTLGQGPEFLTYFQNEAQLEKSRLLSDRFSAERPKGSFSTLEIQRTEQGDSAMYLCASSFKRSETQYFGPGTRLLVL.

This clone was found a few times. V usage is TRBV5-1 and J usage is TRBJ1-1; D ambiguous. The CDR3 runs to 13 residues. Trimming pared 4 bases from V and 11 bases from J, leaving 18 bases between. CDR1 is SGHRS, CDR2 YFSETQ, per germline. The CDR3 reads CASSPTAGQRAFF. The DNA of the CDR3 is TGCGCCAGCAGCCCTACCGCCGGCCAGCGGGCTTTCTTT.

The J gene is TRBJ2-5, the V gene TRBV5-1; tentatively, D is TRBD2 (6 bases). With 4 bases removed from V and 5 bases from J, the gap between germline ends came to 15 bases. Germline CDR1 reads SGHRS; CDR2 reads YFSETQ. There are 14 residues in the CDR3. DNA for the CDR3: TGCGCCAGCAGCGGCATGACTAGGCGGGAGACCCAGTACTTC. Translation gives CASSGMTRRETQYF. Together with reference TRBV5-1 and TRBJ2-5, the CDR3 gives the full variable domain: KAGVTQTPRYLIKTRGQQVTLSCSPISGHRSVSWYQQTPGQGLQFLFEYFSETQRNKGNFPGRFSGRQFSNSRSEMNVSTLELGDSALYLCASSGMTRRETQYFGPGTRLLVL.